A selection of T cell receptor beta chains follows, all from one sample in a study of OX40 agonist ivuxolimab in advanced cancers. Generated by immunoSEQ multiplex PCR, the TCRdb table keeps only in-frame clones and is missing some. The sample comprises tens of thousands of clones, approximately 89% of which are singletons, and 2% to 2.5% rests with the top ten. Material: CD4+ or CD8+ T cells sorted from blood, obtained in a trial of the OX40 agonist ivuxolimab. Receptors originate from an adult with an advanced solid tumor such as melanoma, head and neck, liver or kidney cancer. CDR3s include the opening cysteine and the closing phenylalanine or tryptophan. D genes are given only for firm matches. The size of a clone is reported for some rows only, either as once, few or many, or as a class for expanded clones.

CASSLPTGERQPQHF TGCGCCAGCAGCTTGCCTACAGGGGAGAGGCAGCCCCAGCATTTT TRBV5-1 NA TRBD1 TRBJ1-5
CASSPLNIRGGYEAFF TGTGCCAGCTCACCCTTAAATATACGTGGGGGATATGAAGCTTTCTTT TRBV18 NA NA TRBJ1-1
CASTGGFSGLRGHTIYF TGTGCCAGCACTGGGGGATTTTCCGGACTACGCGGGCACACCATATATTTT TRBV28 NA NA TRBJ1-3
CASSEIGLPQHF TGTGCCAGCAGTGAAATAGGGCTGCCCCAGCATTTT TRBV6-1 NA NA TRBJ1-5
CASSSGDRWEGFGYTF TGTGCCAGCAGTTCTGGGGACCGATGGGAGGGATTTGGCTACACCTTC TRBV28 NA NA TRBJ1-2
CASSLSPGTGTEAFF TGTGCCAGCAGTTTATCCCCGGGGACAGGTACTGAAGCTTTCTTT TRBV27 once TRBD1 TRBJ1-1
CASRSTGGNEQYF TGTGCCAGCAGATCGACAGGGGGCAACGAGCAGTACTTC TRBV28 NA TRBD1 TRBJ2-7
CASIGGWYGYTF TGTGCCAGCATAGGGGGATGGTATGGCTACACCTTC TRBV28 once NA TRBJ1-2
CASSLSGQGISYEQYF TGCGCCAGCAGCTTGTCCGGACAGGGGATCTCCTACGAGCAGTACTTC TRBV5-1 NA TRBD1 TRBJ2-7
CASSFRSNQGAEQYF TGTGCCAGCAGCTTCCGATCAAATCAGGGGGCCGAGCAGTACTTC TRBV11-3 NA TRBD1 TRBJ2-7
CASSDEHSGANVLTF TGTGCCAGCAGTGACGAACACTCTGGGGCCAACGTCCTGACTTTC TRBV6-4 NA NA TRBJ2-6
CASTRFGAGNEKLFF TGTGCCAGCACCCGTTTTGGGGCAGGCAATGAAAAACTGTTTTTT TRBV6-6 NA NA TRBJ1-4
CASSLGQGMGGTEAFF TGTGCCAGCTCACTGGGACAGGGGATGGGGGGCACTGAAGCTTTCTTT TRBV18 NA TRBD1 TRBJ1-1
CASSFEPTVLTEAFF TGTGCCAGCAGCTTTGAACCCACAGTGCTCACTGAAGCTTTCTTT TRBV11-2 NA NA TRBJ1-1
CASSPIPGQGAYEQYF TGCGCCAGCAGCCCGATTCCGGGACAGGGGGCGTACGAGCAGTACTTC TRBV5-1 NA TRBD1 TRBJ2-7
CASSAVRGQGFPGELFF TGTGCCAGCAGCGCTGTTCGGGGACAGGGTTTTCCCGGGGAGCTGTTTTTT TRBV5-4 NA TRBD1 TRBJ2-2
CASSQQRSSYNEQFF TGTGCCAGCAGCCAGCAGCGGAGCTCCTACAATGAGCAGTTCTTC TRBV7-8 NA NA TRBJ2-1
CASSLVLSGELFF TGTGCCAGCAGCTTGGTCCTTTCAGGGGAGCTGTTTTTT TRBV5-6 NA NA TRBJ2-2
CASSLALAGGFNEQFF TGTGCCAGCAGCTTAGCCCTAGCGGGGGGGTTCAATGAGCAGTTCTTC TRBV7-9 NA TRBD2 TRBJ2-1
CASSRQGLAGLNNEQFF TGTGCCAGTAGTAGACAGGGACTAGCGGGACTGAACAATGAGCAGTTCTTC TRBV19 NA TRBD2 TRBJ2-1
CASSFGSVTGELFF TGCGCCAGCAGCTTCGGGTCGGTCACCGGGGAGCTGTTTTTT TRBV5-1 NA NA TRBJ2-2
CAWSAPGRAHTEAFF TGTGCCTGGAGTGCACCAGGGAGGGCTCACACTGAAGCTTTCTTT TRBV30 NA NA TRBJ1-1
CASTRGGVLTDTQYF TGTGCCAGCACCCGAGGGGGGGTACTCACAGATACGCAGTATTTT TRBV5-4 NA NA TRBJ2-3
CASRPGGENTIYF TGTGCCAGCCGACCGGGGGGAGAAAACACCATATATTTT TRBV6-6 NA NA TRBJ1-3
CASSYGGETQYF TGTGCCAGCAGTTACGGCGGGGAGACCCAGTACTTC TRBV6-5 NA NA TRBJ2-5